These 26 T cell receptor beta chains originate from one sample sequenced in a study of T cell responses to AZD1222 COVID-19 vaccine. Repertoires were generated with immunoSEQ multiplex PCR, while TCRdb's copy carries only in-frame clones and drops some. Of 150,000 to 200,000 clones listed, roughly 92% are singletons. The sample here was peripheral blood, taken on day 0 of AZD1222 vaccination. Receptors originate from an adult in good health.

The rearrangement joins TRBV19 to TRBJ2-3; 7 bases are a match to TRBD2. Looked up from germline, CDR1 is LNHDA and CDR2 is SQIVND (reference sequence). V was pared by 4 bases and J by 6 bases, with 13 bases of the junction left unmatched. The CDR3 is 16 residues long. CDR3 in DNA: TGTGCCAGTAGTAACGCCCGCTACCTTAGCGGGGATACGCAGTATTTT. It encodes CASSNARYLSGDTQYF.

This clone was counted only a few times. The chain couples TRBV7-2 to TRBJ1-3; unclear D gene. The CDR3 is 15 residues long. Germline V lookup: CDR1 SGHTA, CDR2 FQGNSA. Trimming took 5 bases from V and 0 from J, leaving 11 bases between them. CDR3 in DNA: TGTGCCAGCAGCCTGGGCTCCTACTCTGGAAACACCATATATTTT. It specifies CASSLGSYSGNTIYF.

The chain links TRBV7-6 to TRBJ2-7, with TRBD1 matching over 9 bases. CDR1 SGHVS and CDR2 FNYEAQ come from the germline V gene. V was pared by 1 base and J by 5 bases, with 6 bases of the junction left unmatched. The CDR3 contains 15 residues. For the CDR3, the DNA is TGTGCCAGCAGCTTAGACTCCGGACAGGGGAACGAGCAGTACTTC. Translated: CASSLDSGQGNEQYF.

This clone was found once. The genes are TRBV11-2 and TRBJ1-1; D remains ambiguous. CDR3 size: 13 residues. V was shortened by 4 bases and J by 0 bases, with 6 bases between the two germline ends. Germline V lookup: CDR1 SGHAT, CDR2 FQNNGV. The CDR3 protein is CASSSNMNTEAFF. Here the CDR3 DNA reads TGTGCCAGCAGCTCGAACATGAACACTGAAGCTTTCTTT. Filled out from reference TRBV11-2 and TRBJ1-1, the complete variable domain reads EAGVAQSPRYKIIEKRQSVAFWCNPISGHATLYWYQQILGQGPKLLIQFQNNGVVDDSQLPKDRFSAERLKGVDSTLKIQPAKLEDSAVYLCASSSNMNTEAFFGQGTRLTVV.

V is TRBV3-1 (or the pseudogene TRBV3-2) and J is TRBJ1-6; D call uncertain. CDR3 length equals 14 residues. Germline CDR1 LGHDT, CDR2 YNNKEL (reference sequence). Trimming shortened V by 1 base and J by 5 bases, and 6 bases separated the two germline ends. The DNA of the CDR3 is TGTGCCAGCAGCCAAGGAACTCATAATTCACCCCTCCACTTT. This encodes CASSQGTHNSPLHF.

The rearrangement links TRBV6-2 or TRBV6-3 to TRBJ1-5; tentative D call: TRBD1 (5 bases). Looked up from germline, CDR1 is MNHEY and CDR2 is SVGEGT. V shed 4 bases and J shed 2 bases, with 18 bases lying between them. The CDR3 is made up of 17 amino acids. CDR3 amino acids: CASSSRTGGIGNQPQHF. The CDR3, as DNA: TGTGCCAGCAGTTCGAGGACGGGGGGGATCGGCAATCAGCCCCAGCATTTT.

This clone came up once. V and J are TRBV2 and TRBJ2-5, with D unclear. This CDR3 is built from 13 residues. Trimming shortened V by 4 bases and J by 3 bases, and 9 bases separated the two germline ends. In germline, CDR1 is SNHLY, CDR2 FYNNEI. The CDR3 bases are TGTGCCAGCAGTGTCTCCAGCGAAGAGACCCAGTACTTC. This sequence encodes CASSVSSEETQYF.

The rearrangement uses TRBV10-1 and TRBJ2-5, with D possibly matching TRBD2 (6 bases). CDR1 is WNHNN and CDR2 is SYGVQD in the germline V gene (reference sequence). The germline V and J ends were trimmed by 3 bases and 2 bases, with 10 bases remaining between them. The CDR3 consists of 14 residues. For the CDR3, the DNA is TGCGCCAGCAGTGACGGGGGAACGCAAGAGACCCAGTACTTC. Amino acid sequence: CASSDGGTQETQYF.

The rearrangement links TRBV3-1 (or the pseudogene TRBV3-2) to TRBJ2-1, with a tentative D call TRBD2 (5 bases). Germline V gene lookup returns CDR1 LGHDT and CDR2 YNNKEL (reference sequence). With 0 bases removed from V and 0 bases from J, the gap between germline ends came to 12 bases. This CDR3 contains 17 residues. CDR3 coding DNA: TGTGCCAGCAGCCAAGAACCGCCGGGGTTCTCCTACAATGAGCAGTTCTTC. Amino acid sequence: CASSQEPPGFSYNEQFF.

J is TRBJ2-1 and V is TRBV7-9, with 8 bases fitting TRBD1. Germline-derived CDR1 and CDR2 are SEHNR and FQNEAQ (reference sequence). With 5 bases clipped from V and 14 bases from J, the junction kept 5 bases outside the gene matches. The CDR3 contains 11 residues. The chain's CDR3 is CASSPDRAEFF. CDR3 coding DNA: TGTGCCAGCAGCCCGGACAGGGCTGAGTTCTTC.

J is TRBJ1-4 and V is TRBV12-2. TRBV12-2 is a recognized pseudogene. The CDR3 runs 13 residues. The chain's CDR3 is CASRSNFNEKLFF. The CDR3 nucleotides are TGTGCAAGTCGCTCGAACTTTAATGAAAAACTGTTTTTT.

In this sample, this clone turned up a few times. This chain uses TRBV9 with TRBJ2-1; possibly TRBD1 or TRBD2 for D (5 bases each). This CDR3 is built from 15 residues. Germline loops: CDR1 SGDLS, CDR2 YYNGEE. V was shortened by 2 bases and J by 8 bases, with 17 bases between the two germline ends. The CDR3 DNA sequence: TGTGCCAGCAGCGTCGGGGCCGAGGGGCTAGATGAGCAGTTCTTC. It translates to CASSVGAEGLDEQFF.

The CDR3 sequence: CASSNYQGSEKLFF. In DNA, the CDR3 is TGTGCCAGCAGCAACTACCAGGGATCCGAAAAACTGTTTTTT. The chain combines TRBV6-5 with TRBJ1-4; D is perhaps TRBD1 (5 bases). Germline CDR1 MNHEY, CDR2 SVGAGI. The CDR3 extends over 14 amino acids. V was cut by 6 bases and J by 8 bases, with 16 bases left in between.

V and J are TRBV7-9 and TRBJ1-2; D possibly corresponds to TRBD1 (5 bases). The CDR3 sequence is 14 residues long. Deletions cut 1 base from V and 7 bases from J, with 13 bases between. Germline values: CDR1 SEHNR, CDR2 FQNEAQ (reference sequence). CDR3 nucleotide sequence: TGTGCCAGCAGCTTAGGAGGGGTAGGTCGTGGCTACACCTTC. Translating it yields CASSLGGVGRGYTF.

The chain employs TRBV29-1 and TRBJ1-3, with D possibly being TRBD1 (5 bases). This CDR3 contains 11 residues. Trimming took 3 bases from V and 7 from J, leaving 7 bases between them. Germline V gene data show CDR1 as SQVTM and CDR2 as ANQGSEA. CDR3 coding DNA: TGCAGCGTTGACAGGGCGAACACCATATATTTT. Amino acid sequence: CSVDRANTIYF.

The V and J genes are TRBV5-6 and TRBJ2-1; no definite D call. There are 11 residues in the CDR3. CDR1 and CDR2 from the germline V gene are SGHDT and YYEEEE. V lost 4 bases, J lost 2 bases, and 1 base lay in between. CDR3 in DNA: TGTGCCAGCAGCGCCTACAATGAGCAGTTCTTC. The encoded protein is CASSAYNEQFF.

This clone was counted once. The genes are TRBV18 and TRBJ1-5; TRBD1 matches 11 bases. The V gene end was trimmed by 4 bases and the J gene end by 7 bases; junction bases not matched to a gene: 6. The CDR3 runs to 15 residues. CDR1 is KGHSH, CDR2 LQKENI, per germline. CDR3 DNA sequence: TGTGCCAGCTCACTCGGACAGGGGGCTGAACAGCCCCAGCATTTT. Amino acid sequence: CASSLGQGAEQPQHF.

The chain is built from TRBV21-1 and TRBJ2-2; the D call TRBD1 from the table was never checked on the DNA. TRBV21-1 is a documented pseudogene. CDR3 length equals 15 residues. In nucleotides, the CDR3 is TGTGCCAGCAGCAGCGGGACAGGCAACACCGGGGAGCTGTTTTTT. Translating gives CASSSGTGNTGELFF.

The chain employs TRBV5-4 and TRBJ1-6; a possible D gene is TRBD1 (6 bases). The V gene's germline CDR1 is SGHNT and CDR2 YYREEE (reference sequence). The CDR3 consists of 16 residues. The V gene lost 3 bases and the J gene lost 0 bases, with 10 bases spanning the gap. The CDR3 protein is CASSSDSSSYNSPLHF. The CDR3 DNA is TGTGCCAGCAGCTCGGACAGTAGCTCCTATAATTCACCCCTCCACTTT.

The chain uses TRBV2 and TRBJ2-2, with TRBD1 as a possible D gene (7 bases). This CDR3 spans 14 amino acids. The germline V gene encodes CDR1 SNHLY and CDR2 FYNNEI. The V and J ends lost 8 bases and 6 bases respectively, with 16 bases between them. CDR3 in amino acids: CASFQGEVPGELFF. The CDR3 nucleotides read TGTGCCAGCTTCCAGGGGGAGGTTCCCGGGGAGCTGTTTTTT.

The chain combines TRBV18 with TRBJ1-1, with unresolved D. CDR3 size: 15 residues. The germline V and J ends were trimmed by 3 bases and 0 bases, with 11 bases remaining between them. The germline V gene encodes CDR1 KGHSH and CDR2 LQKENI. The CDR3 region has the DNA TGTGCCAGCTCACCCGGTGAGGTCATGAACACTGAAGCTTTCTTT. As protein: CASSPGEVMNTEAFF.

The CDR3, as DNA: TGCAGCGTTGGAAGGTCCACCGGGGAGCTGTTTTTT. The encoded protein is CSVGRSTGELFF. The chain links TRBV29-1 to TRBJ2-2; no clear D. V was trimmed by 4 bases and J by 4 bases, leaving 7 bases between them. Germline values: CDR1 SQVTM, CDR2 ANQGSEA. This CDR3 region has 12 residues.

The chain joins TRBV11-1 to TRBJ2-7, with TRBD2 as a possible D gene (6 bases). CDR3 length: 16 residues. The germline gives CDR1 SGHAT, CDR2 FQDESV (reference sequence). V lost 2 bases to trimming and J lost 0 bases, with 14 bases between them. The CDR3 coding sequence is TGTGCCAGCAGCTTAATTGGGACTTCCAGCTCCTACGAGCAGTACTTC. The encoded protein is CASSLIGTSSSYEQYF.

The chain joins TRBV19 to TRBJ2-7, with D unresolved. CDR3 length: 9 amino acids. Trimming pared 8 bases from V and 2 bases from J, leaving 1 base between. Germline V gives CDR1 LNHDA, CDR2 SQIVND (reference sequence). CDR3 protein: CASPYEQYF. CDR3 coding DNA: TGTGCCAGTCCCTACGAGCAGTACTTC.

This chain connects TRBV6-2 or TRBV6-3 to TRBJ1-2; D uncertain. There are 13 residues in the CDR3. Germline V lookup: CDR1 MNHEY, CDR2 SVGEGT. V was clipped by 5 bases and J by 0 bases, with 7 bases between them. This chain's CDR3 is CASSDGANYGYTF. The CDR3 DNA follows: TGTGCCAGCAGTGACGGAGCTAACTATGGCTACACCTTC.

V usage is TRBV28 and J usage is TRBJ2-1; the match to TRBD2 covers 14 bases. Germline values: CDR1 MDHEN, CDR2 SYDVKM. The CDR3 length is 16 residues. The V segment lost 6 bases and the J segment 6 bases; nucleotides outside the gene matches: 7. The CDR3 sequence is CASSPMTSGRANEQFF. CDR3 coding DNA: TGTGCCAGCAGCCCAATGACTAGCGGGAGGGCCAATGAGCAGTTCTTC. Complete variable domain (other parts from reference TRBV28 and TRBJ2-1): DVKVTQSSRYLVKRTGEKVFLECVQDMDHENMFWYRQDPGLGLRLIYFSYDVKMKEKGDIPEGYSVSREKKERFSLILESASTNQTSMYLCASSPMTSGRANEQFFGPGTRLTVL.